What follows are 23 T cell receptor beta chains derived from one specimen sequenced in a study of blood T cell repertoires in COVID-19. The assay was immunoSEQ multiplex PCR, and TCRdb's table has in-frame clones only and misses some. The data show about 65,000 clones, with 90% seen just once and about 1.3% held by the top ten. The sequencing sample was made of peripheral blood. These receptors were taken from a man aged 55 to 70 with acute or convalescent COVID-19.

The chain employs TRBV5-1 and TRBJ2-2; D possibly corresponds to TRBD1 (6 bases). This CDR3 is 15 amino acids long. V was cut by 0 bases and J by 1 base, with 7 bases left in between. Germline CDR1 is SGHRS and CDR2 is YFSETQ. The CDR3 spells CASSLGQVNTGELFF. CDR3 nucleotides: TGCGCCAGCAGCTTGGGACAGGTGAACACCGGGGAGCTGTTTTTT.

V is TRBV5-5 and J is TRBJ2-7; D is uncertain. The CDR3 is 11 amino acids. Trimming shortened V by 1 base and J by 3 bases, and 2 bases separated the two germline ends. Germline V gene lookup returns CDR1 SGHKS and CDR2 YYEKEE (reference sequence). The CDR3 DNA follows: TGTGCCAGCAGCTTGTACTACGAGCAGTACTTC. Translation gives CASSLYYEQYF.

The chain combines TRBV7-9 with TRBJ2-1; D is unclear. Germline values: CDR1 SEHNR, CDR2 FQNEAQ (reference sequence). The CDR3 is made up of 15 amino acids. V was pared by 1 base and J by 1 base, with 8 bases between. The DNA of the CDR3 is TGTGCCAGCAGCTTAGACGGGTTTTCCTACAATGAGCAGTTCTTC. This gives the protein CASSLDGFSYNEQFF.

This chain joins TRBV3-1 (or the pseudogene TRBV3-2) and TRBJ2-2; no reliable D call. This CDR3 is built from 13 residues. The germline V and J ends were trimmed by 2 bases and 6 bases, with 7 bases remaining between them. Germline-derived CDR1 and CDR2 are LGHDT and YNNKEL (reference sequence). CDR3 amino acids: CASSQPAAGELFF. CDR3 bases: TGTGCCAGCAGCCAACCGGCGGCCGGGGAGCTGTTTTTT.

The rearrangement links TRBV27 to TRBJ1-2; D may be TRBD1 (5 bases). This CDR3 contains 16 residues. V was clipped by 5 bases and J by 4 bases, with 20 bases between them. The germline gives CDR1 MNHEY, CDR2 SMNVEV (reference sequence). CDR3 amino acids: CASSPTQGEPFYGYTF. The CDR3 coding sequence is TGTGCCAGCAGTCCAACACAAGGGGAACCCTTCTATGGCTACACCTTC.

This clone was seen only a few times. Other nucleotide sequences from this sample produce the same CDR3. This rearrangement joins TRBV2 to TRBJ1-6; D not certain. CDR3 length: 14 residues. V dropped 3 bases and J dropped 6 bases, with 9 bases sitting between them. The germline gives CDR1 SNHLY, CDR2 FYNNEI. CDR3 sequence (DNA): TGTGCCAGCAGTGAGGGCAGAATTAATTCACCCCTCCACTTT. This translates into CASSEGRINSPLHF.

The rearrangement links TRBV5-4 to TRBJ1-1; D ambiguous. CDR1 is SGHNT, CDR2 YYREEE, per germline (reference sequence). CDR3 length: 13 residues. V was pared by 0 bases and J by 7 bases, with 10 bases between. The CDR3 loop reads CASSLGERGEAFF. Written as DNA, the CDR3 is TGTGCCAGCAGCTTGGGAGAGAGAGGTGAAGCTTTCTTT. Complete variable domain (other parts from reference TRBV5-4 and TRBJ1-1): ETGVTQSPTHLIKTRGQQVTLRCSSQSGHNTVSWYQQALGQGPQFIFQYYREEENGRGNFPPRFSGLQFPNYSSELNVNALELDDSALYLCASSLGERGEAFFGQGTRLTVV.

This clone appeared a few times. CDR3 bases: TGTGCCAGTAGTATCCGAGTACAGGTTCGATACAATGAGCAGTTCTTC. Protein: CASSIRVQVRYNEQFF. V usage is TRBV19 and J usage is TRBJ2-1; TRBD1 is a possible D gene (5 bases). Germline V gives CDR1 LNHDA, CDR2 SQIVND (reference sequence). The CDR3 consists of 16 residues. Between the trimmed V and J ends, which lost 3 bases and 4 bases, there was a span of 16 bases.

This chain connects TRBV27 to TRBJ1-5; TRBD1 aligns across 9 bases. The germline CDR1 and CDR2 sequences are MNHEY and SMNVEV (reference sequence). The CDR3 has 15 residues. V gave up 6 bases and J gave up 4 bases; unmatched junction bases: 7. The CDR3 nucleotides are TGTGCCAGCAGATTTGGACAGGGGAATAATCAGCCCCAGCATTTT. Protein sequence: CASRFGQGNNQPQHF.

J is TRBJ1-1 and V is TRBV29-1; TRBD1 agrees at 8 bases. V lost 4 bases to trimming and J lost 5 bases; unmatched junction nucleotides: 6. Germline CDR1 and CDR2: SQVTM and ANQGSEA. The CDR3 totals 13 residues. CDR3 region: CSVVTGGLTEAFF. The DNA for the CDR3 is TGCAGCGTTGTTACAGGGGGGTTGACTGAAGCTTTCTTT.

This clone has just one count. The chain uses TRBV15 and TRBJ1-6; tentative D call: TRBD1 (6 bases). Germline V lookup: CDR1 LNHNV, CDR2 YYDKDF (reference sequence). CDR3 length equals 17 residues. V was cut by 0 bases and J by 3 bases, with 12 bases left in between. The chain's CDR3 is CATSRDDRPVYNSPLHF. The CDR3 region has the DNA TGTGCCACCAGCAGAGATGACAGGCCAGTCTATAATTCACCCCTCCACTTT.

The chain carries TRBV4-1 and TRBJ1-5; D might be TRBD1 (5 bases). This CDR3 is built from 15 residues. The germline gives CDR1 MGHRA, CDR2 YSYEKL. Between the trimmed V and J ends, which lost 4 bases and 0 bases, there was a span of 10 bases. The CDR3 nucleotides are TGCGCCAGCAGCCTGACAGTCTATAGCAATCAGCCCCAGCATTTT. Amino acids: CASSLTVYSNQPQHF.

The gene calls are TRBV3-1 (or the pseudogene TRBV3-2) and TRBJ1-1, with D perhaps TRBD1 (6 bases). Germline CDR1 reads LGHDT; CDR2 reads YNNKEL (reference sequence). The V and J ends lost 1 base and 4 bases respectively, with 16 bases between them. The CDR3 spans 16 residues. The CDR3 DNA is TGTGCCAGCAGCCAAGTTTCAGGGGAGGGCGGCACTGAAGCTTTCTTT. Translated, it gives CASSQVSGEGGTEAFF.

This chain joins TRBV5-6 and TRBJ2-3; D unresolved. Trimming cost V 3 bases and J 10 bases, with 9 bases left between them. The CDR3 extends over 11 amino acids. CDR1 and CDR2 (germline): SGHDT, YYEEEE. This chain's CDR3 is CASSSVGPQYF. The CDR3 nucleotides read TGTGCCAGCAGCTCTGTGGGCCCGCAGTATTTT.

V is TRBV5-4 and J is TRBJ2-3, with 15 bases that match TRBD2. Germline-derived CDR1 and CDR2 are SGHNT and YYREEE (reference sequence). V lost 4 bases to trimming and J lost 14 bases; unmatched junction nucleotides: 11. The CDR3 covers 15 residues. The CDR3 spells CASSPGLAGGQSPYF. The CDR3 coding sequence is TGTGCCAGCAGCCCGGGACTAGCGGGGGGCCAATCGCCGTATTTT.

The genes are TRBV5-6 and TRBJ1-1, with D tentatively TRBD1 (5 bases). The germline gives CDR1 SGHDT, CDR2 YYEEEE. The CDR3 spans 15 residues. Trimming left V 4 bases short and J 6 bases short, with 19 bases between. CDR3 sequence: CASSATGFDNAEAFF. The CDR3 nucleotides read TGTGCCAGCAGCGCTACAGGTTTCGACAATGCTGAAGCTTTCTTT.

This rearrangement joins TRBV18 to TRBJ1-4; perhaps TRBD1 as D (5 bases). Germline CDR1 is KGHSH and CDR2 is LQKENI. CDR3 length: 17 amino acids. Trimming left V 5 bases short and J 2 bases short, with 18 bases between. CDR3 in DNA: TGTGCCAGCTCATCTTTCCCCGCCAGGGCCACTAATGAAAAACTGTTTTTT. Translation: CASSSFPARATNEKLFF. The entire variable domain, with the rest obtained from reference TRBV18 and TRBJ1-4, is as follows: NAGVMQNPRHLVRRRGQEARLRCSPMKGHSHVYWYRQLPEEGLKFMVYLQKENIIDESGMPKERFSAEFPKEGPSILRIQQVVRGDSAAYFCASSSFPARATNEKLFFGSGTQLSVL.

This chain connects TRBV6-2 or TRBV6-3 to TRBJ1-2; D unresolved. V lost 4 bases and J lost 0, with 9 bases in between. The CDR3 has 14 amino acids. CDR1 MNHEY and CDR2 SVGEGT come from the germline V gene. The CDR3 sequence is CASSSHMSNYGYTF. The DNA for the CDR3 is TGTGCCAGCAGTTCCCACATGTCTAACTATGGCTACACCTTC.

V and J are TRBV19 and TRBJ1-6; no reliable D call. The CDR3 loop spans 14 amino acids. Trimming removed 0 bases from V and 10 bases from J, with 10 bases in between. CDR1 LNHDA and CDR2 SQIVND come from the germline V gene (reference sequence). The CDR3, as DNA: TGTGCCAGTAGTATAGATCGTCAGGCATCACCCCTCCACTTT. Its translation is CASSIDRQASPLHF.

This clone showed up just a few times. This chain connects TRBV9 to TRBJ1-1; D unresolved. This CDR3 has 18 amino acids. Germline V lookup: CDR1 SGDLS, CDR2 YYNGEE. Trimming removed 2 bases at V and 1 base at J, with 21 bases between. The CDR3 nucleotides read TGTGCCAGCAGCGTGACGCCCATAAGGGAGTTAGGGAACACTGAAGCTTTCTTT. Its translation is CASSVTPIRELGNTEAFF.

The rearrangement uses TRBV6-1 and TRBJ1-1; the D is unclear. Germline V gives CDR1 MNHNS, CDR2 SASEGT. This CDR3 contains 14 residues. V was clipped by 2 bases and J by 0 bases, with 7 bases between them. The CDR3: CASSEPFMNTEAFF. In nucleotides, the CDR3 is TGTGCCAGCAGTGAACCGTTTATGAACACTGAAGCTTTCTTT.

The chain joins TRBV5-4 to TRBJ2-7; TRBD2 is a possible D gene (7 bases). The V and J ends lost 3 bases and 2 bases respectively, with 18 bases between them. Looked up from germline, CDR1 is SGHNT and CDR2 is YYREEE (reference sequence). The CDR3 extends over 16 amino acids. CDR3 residues: CASSWEGGDPPYEQYF. The CDR3 DNA sequence: TGTGCCAGCAGCTGGGAGGGGGGGGATCCTCCCTACGAGCAGTACTTC.

The CDR3: CASSPFRGGGSGNTIYF. The DNA of the CDR3 is TGTGCCAGCAGCCCTTTCAGAGGGGGTGGCTCTGGAAACACCATATATTTT. V usage is TRBV4-2 and J usage is TRBJ1-3; a possible D gene is TRBD1 (6 bases). CDR1 is LGHNA, CDR2 YNFKEQ, per germline. Trimming cost V 4 bases and J 0 bases, with 16 bases left between them. The CDR3 totals 17 residues.